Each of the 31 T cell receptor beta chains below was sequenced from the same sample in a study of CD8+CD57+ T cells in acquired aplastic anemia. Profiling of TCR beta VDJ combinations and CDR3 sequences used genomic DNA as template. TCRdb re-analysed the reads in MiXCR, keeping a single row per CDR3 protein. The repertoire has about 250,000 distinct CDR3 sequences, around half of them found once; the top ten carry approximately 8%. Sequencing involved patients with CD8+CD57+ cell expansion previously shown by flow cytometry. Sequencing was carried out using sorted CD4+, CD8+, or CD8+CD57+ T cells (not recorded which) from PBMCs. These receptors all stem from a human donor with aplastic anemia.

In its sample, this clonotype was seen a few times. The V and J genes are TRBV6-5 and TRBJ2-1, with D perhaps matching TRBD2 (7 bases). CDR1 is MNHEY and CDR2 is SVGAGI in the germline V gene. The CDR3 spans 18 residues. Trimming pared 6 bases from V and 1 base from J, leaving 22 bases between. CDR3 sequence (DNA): TGTGCCAGCAGAACCTACCTCAAACGGGGGGCTTCCTACAATGAGCAGTTCTTC. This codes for CASRTYLKRGASYNEQFF.

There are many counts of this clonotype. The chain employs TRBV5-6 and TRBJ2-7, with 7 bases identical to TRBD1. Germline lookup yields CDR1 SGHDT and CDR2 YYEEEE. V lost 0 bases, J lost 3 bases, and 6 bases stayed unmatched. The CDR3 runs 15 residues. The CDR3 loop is CASSLVGGQDYEQYF. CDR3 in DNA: TGTGCCAGCAGCTTGGTTGGCGGACAGGACTACGAGCAGTACTTC.

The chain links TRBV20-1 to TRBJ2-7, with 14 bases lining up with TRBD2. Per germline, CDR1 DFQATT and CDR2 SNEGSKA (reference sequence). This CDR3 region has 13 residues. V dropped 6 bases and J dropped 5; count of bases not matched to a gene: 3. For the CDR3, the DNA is TGCAGTGCAAAGGGACTAGCGGGAGACGAGCAGTACTTC. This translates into CSAKGLAGDEQYF.

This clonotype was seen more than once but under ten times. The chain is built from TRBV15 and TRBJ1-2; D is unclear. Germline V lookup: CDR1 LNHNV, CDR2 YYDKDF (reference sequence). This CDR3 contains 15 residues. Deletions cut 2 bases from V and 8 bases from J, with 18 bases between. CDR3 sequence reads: CATSRQLDGWNGYTF. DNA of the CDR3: TGTGCCACCAGCAGACAATTGGACGGGTGGAACGGCTACACCTTC.

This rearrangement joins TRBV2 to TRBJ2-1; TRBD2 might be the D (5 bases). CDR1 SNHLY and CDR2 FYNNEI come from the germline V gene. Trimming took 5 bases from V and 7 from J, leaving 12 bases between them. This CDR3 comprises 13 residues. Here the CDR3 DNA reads TGTGCCAGCAGTAGCGGACTGGGAAATGAGCAGTTCTTC. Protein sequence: CASSSGLGNEQFF.

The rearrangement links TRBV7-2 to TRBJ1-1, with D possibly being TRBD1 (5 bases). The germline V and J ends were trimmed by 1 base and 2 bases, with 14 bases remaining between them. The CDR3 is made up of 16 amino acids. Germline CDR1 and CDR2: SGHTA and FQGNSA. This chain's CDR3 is CASSLGSRQGNTEAFF. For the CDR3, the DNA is TGTGCCAGCAGCTTAGGTTCGCGTCAGGGAAACACTGAAGCTTTCTTT.

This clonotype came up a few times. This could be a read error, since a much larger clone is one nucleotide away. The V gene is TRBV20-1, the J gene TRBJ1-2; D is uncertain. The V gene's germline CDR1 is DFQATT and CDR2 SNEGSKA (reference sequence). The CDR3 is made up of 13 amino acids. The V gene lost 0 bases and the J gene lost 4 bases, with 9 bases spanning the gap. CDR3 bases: TGCAGTGCTAGAGATAACTGGGTCTATGGCTACACCTTC. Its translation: CSARDNWVYGYTF.

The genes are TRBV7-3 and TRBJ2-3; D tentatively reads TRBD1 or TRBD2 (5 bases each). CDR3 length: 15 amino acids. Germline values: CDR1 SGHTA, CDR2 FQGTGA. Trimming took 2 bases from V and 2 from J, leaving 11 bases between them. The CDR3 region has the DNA TGTGCCAGCAGCTTAGGGACCCCACTCACAGATACGCAGTATTTT. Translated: CASSLGTPLTDTQYF.

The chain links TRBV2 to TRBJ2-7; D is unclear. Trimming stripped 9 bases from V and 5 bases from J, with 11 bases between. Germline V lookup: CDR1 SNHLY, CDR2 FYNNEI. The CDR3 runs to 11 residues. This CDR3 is CASQLSNEQYF. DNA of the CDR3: TGTGCCAGTCAGCTTTCCAACGAGCAGTACTTC.

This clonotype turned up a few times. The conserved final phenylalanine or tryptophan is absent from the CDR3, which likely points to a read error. CDR3 region: CASSFQGSHEQYL. As DNA, the CDR3 is TGTGCCAGCAGTTTTCAGGGTAGCCACGAGCAGTACCTC. The V call is TRBV28, the J call TRBJ2-7; TRBD1 is a possible D gene (5 bases). Trimming removed 3 bases at V and 5 bases at J, with 11 bases between. This CDR3 is 13 amino acids long. CDR1 and CDR2 from the germline V gene are MDHEN and SYDVKM.

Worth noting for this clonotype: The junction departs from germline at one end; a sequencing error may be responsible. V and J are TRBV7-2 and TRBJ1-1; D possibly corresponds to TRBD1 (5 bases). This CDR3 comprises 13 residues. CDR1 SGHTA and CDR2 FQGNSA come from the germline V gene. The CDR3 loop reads CATSSLDTTEAFF. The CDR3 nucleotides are TGTGCCACCAGCTCATTGGACACTACTGAAGCTTTCTTT.

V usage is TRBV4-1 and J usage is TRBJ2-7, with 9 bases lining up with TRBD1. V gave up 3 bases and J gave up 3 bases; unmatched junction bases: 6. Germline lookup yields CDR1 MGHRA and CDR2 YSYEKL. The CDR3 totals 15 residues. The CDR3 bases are TGCGCCAGCAGCCACCAGGACAGGGGAGACTACGAGCAGTACTTC. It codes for CASSHQDRGDYEQYF.

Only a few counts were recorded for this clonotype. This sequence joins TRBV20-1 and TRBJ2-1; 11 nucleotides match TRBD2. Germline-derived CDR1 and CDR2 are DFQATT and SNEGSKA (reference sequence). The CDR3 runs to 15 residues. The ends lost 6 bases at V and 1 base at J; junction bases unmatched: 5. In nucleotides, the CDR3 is TGCAGTGCCAATCGACTAGCGGGGTCCTACAATGAGCAGTTCTTC. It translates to CSANRLAGSYNEQFF.

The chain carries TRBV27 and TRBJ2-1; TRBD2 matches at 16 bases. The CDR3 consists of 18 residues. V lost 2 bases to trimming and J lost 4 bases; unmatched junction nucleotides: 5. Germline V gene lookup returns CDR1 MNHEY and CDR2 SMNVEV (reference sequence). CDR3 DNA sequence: TGTGCCAGCAGTTTAAAGGGGACTAGCGGGAGGGTGTACAATGAGCAGTTCTTC. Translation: CASSLKGTSGRVYNEQFF.

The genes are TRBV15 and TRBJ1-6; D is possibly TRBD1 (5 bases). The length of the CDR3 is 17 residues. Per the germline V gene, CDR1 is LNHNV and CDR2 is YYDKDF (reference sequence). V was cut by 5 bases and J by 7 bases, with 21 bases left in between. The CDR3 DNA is TGTGCCACCAGCCGGGAGGCGGGGGGGGTCAACAATTCACCCCTCCACTTT. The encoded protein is CATSREAGGVNNSPLHF.

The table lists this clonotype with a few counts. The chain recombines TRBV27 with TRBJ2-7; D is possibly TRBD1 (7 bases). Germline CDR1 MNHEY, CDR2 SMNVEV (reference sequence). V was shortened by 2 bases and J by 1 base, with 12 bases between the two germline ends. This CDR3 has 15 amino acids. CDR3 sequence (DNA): TGTGCCAGCAGTTTAGCAGGGGGGTTTTCCTACGAGCAGTACTTC. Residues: CASSLAGGFSYEQYF.

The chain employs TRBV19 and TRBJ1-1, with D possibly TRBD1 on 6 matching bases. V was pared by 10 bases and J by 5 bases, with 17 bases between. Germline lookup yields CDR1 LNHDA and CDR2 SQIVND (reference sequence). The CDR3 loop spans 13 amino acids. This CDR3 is CATKGGAYTEAFF. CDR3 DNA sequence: TGTGCCACAAAGGGGGGGGCTTATACTGAAGCTTTCTTT.

The chain's CDR3 is CASSPTWREAYNEQFF. CDR3 DNA: TGTGCCAGCAGCCCGACATGGCGCGAGGCCTACAATGAGCAGTTCTTC. The chain carries TRBV7-2 and TRBJ2-1; D is ambiguous. The CDR3 is made up of 16 amino acids. Between the trimmed V and J ends, which lost 5 bases and 2 bases, there was a span of 16 bases. Germline-derived CDR1 and CDR2 are SGHTA and FQGNSA.

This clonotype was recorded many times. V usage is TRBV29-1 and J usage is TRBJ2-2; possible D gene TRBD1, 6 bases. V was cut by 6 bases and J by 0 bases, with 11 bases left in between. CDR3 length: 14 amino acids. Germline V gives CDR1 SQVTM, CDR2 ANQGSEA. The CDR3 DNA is TGCAGCGTGATGGACAGAGCGAACACCGGGGAGCTGTTTTTT. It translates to CSVMDRANTGELFF.

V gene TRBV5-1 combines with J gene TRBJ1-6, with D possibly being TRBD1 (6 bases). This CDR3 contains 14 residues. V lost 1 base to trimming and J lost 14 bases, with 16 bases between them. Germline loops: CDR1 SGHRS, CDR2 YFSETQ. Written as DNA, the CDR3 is TGCGCCAGCAGCTTGTTATCCGGGGGCGCTTCCCTCCACTTT. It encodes CASSLLSGGASLHF.

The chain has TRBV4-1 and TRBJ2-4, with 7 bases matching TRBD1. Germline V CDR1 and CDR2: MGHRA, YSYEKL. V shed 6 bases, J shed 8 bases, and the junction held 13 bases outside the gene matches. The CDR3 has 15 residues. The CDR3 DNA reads TGCGCCAGCAGATACACAGGGGCTAAAAGGGACATTCAGTACTTC. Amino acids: CASRYTGAKRDIQYF.

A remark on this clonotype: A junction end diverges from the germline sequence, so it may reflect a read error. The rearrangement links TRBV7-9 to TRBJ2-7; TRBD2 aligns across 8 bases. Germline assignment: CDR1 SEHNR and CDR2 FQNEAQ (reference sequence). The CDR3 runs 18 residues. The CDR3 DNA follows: TGTGCCAGCGGCTTAGGAGAACCTAGCGGGCCTCACTCCTACGAGCAGTACTTC. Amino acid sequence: CASGLGEPSGPHSYEQYF. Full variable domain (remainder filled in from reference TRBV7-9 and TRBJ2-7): DTGVSQNPRHKITKRGQNVTFRCDPISEHNRLYWYRQTLGQGPEFLTYFQNEAQLEKSRLLSDRFSAERPKGSFSTLEIQRTEQGDSAMYLCASGLGEPSGPHSYEQYFGPGTRLTVT.

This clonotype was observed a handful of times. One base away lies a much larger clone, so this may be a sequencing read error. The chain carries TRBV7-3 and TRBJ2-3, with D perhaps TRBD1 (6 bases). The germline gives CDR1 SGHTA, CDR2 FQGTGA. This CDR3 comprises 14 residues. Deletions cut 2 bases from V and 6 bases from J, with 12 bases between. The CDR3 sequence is CASSLEWGPDTQYF. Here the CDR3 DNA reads TGTGCCAGCAGCTTAGAGTGGGGGCCGGATACGCAGTATTTT.

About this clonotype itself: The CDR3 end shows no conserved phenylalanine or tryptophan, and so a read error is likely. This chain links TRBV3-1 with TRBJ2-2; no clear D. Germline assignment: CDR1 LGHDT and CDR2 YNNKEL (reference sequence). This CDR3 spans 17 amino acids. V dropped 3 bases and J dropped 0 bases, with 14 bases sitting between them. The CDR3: CASSHRWTETNTGELFS. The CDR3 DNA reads TGTGCCAGCAGCCACCGATGGACCGAAACGAACACCGGGGAGCTGTTTTCT.

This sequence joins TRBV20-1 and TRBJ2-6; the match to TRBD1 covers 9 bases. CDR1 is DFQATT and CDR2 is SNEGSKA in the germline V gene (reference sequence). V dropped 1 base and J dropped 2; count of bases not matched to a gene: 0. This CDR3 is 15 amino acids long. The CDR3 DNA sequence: TGCAGTGCTAGAGGGACAGGGGCTGGGGCCAACGTCCTGACTTTC. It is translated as CSARGTGAGANVLTF.

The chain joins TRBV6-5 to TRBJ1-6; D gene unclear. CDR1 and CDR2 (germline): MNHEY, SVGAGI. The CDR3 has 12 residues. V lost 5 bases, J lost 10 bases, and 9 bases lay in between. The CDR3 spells CASSQDTSPLHF. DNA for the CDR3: TGTGCCAGCAGTCAAGACACCTCACCCCTCCACTTT.

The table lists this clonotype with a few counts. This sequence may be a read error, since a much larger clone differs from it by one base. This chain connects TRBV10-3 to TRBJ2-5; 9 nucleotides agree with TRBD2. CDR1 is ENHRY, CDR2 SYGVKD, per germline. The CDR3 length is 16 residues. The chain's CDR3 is CAIGEFPAGGSETQYF. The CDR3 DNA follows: TGTGCCATCGGTGAGTTTCCAGCGGGGGGATCAGAGACCCAGTACTTC.

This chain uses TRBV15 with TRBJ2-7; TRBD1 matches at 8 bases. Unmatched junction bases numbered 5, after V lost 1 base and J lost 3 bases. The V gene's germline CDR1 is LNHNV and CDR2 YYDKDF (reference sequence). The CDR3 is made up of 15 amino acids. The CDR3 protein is CATSRGGTGRYEQYF. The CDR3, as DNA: TGTGCCACCAGCAGAGGTGGGACAGGCCGCTACGAGCAGTACTTC. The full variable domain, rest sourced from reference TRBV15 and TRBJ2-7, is DAMVIQNPRYQVTQFGKPVTLSCSQTLNHNVMYWYQQKSSQAPKLLFHYYDKDFNNEADTPDNFQSRRPNTSFCFLDIRSPGLGDTAMYLCATSRGGTGRYEQYFGPGTRLTVT.

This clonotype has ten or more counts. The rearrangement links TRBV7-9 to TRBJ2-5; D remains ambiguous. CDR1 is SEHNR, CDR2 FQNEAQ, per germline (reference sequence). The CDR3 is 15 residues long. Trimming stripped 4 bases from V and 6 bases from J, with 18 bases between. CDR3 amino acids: CASSSPSPGLQTQYF. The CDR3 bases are TGTGCCAGCAGCTCCCCCAGCCCTGGCCTGCAGACCCAGTACTTC.

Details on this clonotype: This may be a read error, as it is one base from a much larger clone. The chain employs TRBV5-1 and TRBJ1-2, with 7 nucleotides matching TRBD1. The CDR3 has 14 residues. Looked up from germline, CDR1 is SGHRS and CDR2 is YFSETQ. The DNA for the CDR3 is TGTGCCAGCGGCTTAAAGACAGGGCTCTATGGCTACACCTTC. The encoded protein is CASGLKTGLYGYTF.

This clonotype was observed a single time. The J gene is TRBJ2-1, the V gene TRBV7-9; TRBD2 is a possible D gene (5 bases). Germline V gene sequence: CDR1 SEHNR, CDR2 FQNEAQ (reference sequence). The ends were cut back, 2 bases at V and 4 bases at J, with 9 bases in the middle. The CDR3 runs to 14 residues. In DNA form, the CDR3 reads TGTGCCAGCAGCTTAATGTCGGGGTACAATGAGCAGTTCTTC. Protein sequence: CASSLMSGYNEQFF.